This is a list of T cell receptor beta chains from one sample in a study of blood T cell repertoires in COVID-19. Clones were read by immunoSEQ multiplex PCR, and TCRdb kept only the in-frame ones, dropping some. The table shows about 170,000 clones, with 88% occurring only once. Sequencing was performed on peripheral blood. The origin of the receptors is a man over 45 who had recovered from COVID-19. CDR3s include the opening cysteine and the closing phenylalanine or tryptophan. The D gene is left open where the match is weak. Clone size is stated in some rows and not others, as once, few, many or a class when expanded.

size	D	V	J	DNA	CDR3
NA	NA	TRBV3-1/TRBV3-2	TRBJ1-4	TGTGCCAGCAGCGCGGCAGGGGCAGCTAATGAAAAACTGTTTTTT	CASSAAGAANEKLFF
NA	NA	TRBV6-5	TRBJ1-4	TGTGCCAGCAGTTACTCATCCTTGAGGACAGATGAAAAACTGTTTTTT	CASSYSSLRTDEKLFF
NA	NA	TRBV7-2	TRBJ2-4	TGTGCCAGCAGCTTAGCGGCGACAGGCGTAGCCAAAAACATTCAGTACTTC	CASSLAATGVAKNIQYF
NA	TRBD1	TRBV5-5	TRBJ2-1	TGTGCCAGCAGCTTGATCGCGAACAGGGGTAACAATGAGCAGTTCTTC	CASSLIANRGNNEQFF
NA	TRBD1	TRBV28	TRBJ2-7	TGTGCCAGCAGCTACACCGGGACAGGGGGCTACGAGCAGTACTTC	CASSYTGTGGYEQYF
once	NA	TRBV12-5	TRBJ1-1	TGTGCTAGTGCCGACGGGGGGTATGTGAACACTGAAGCTTTCTTT	CASADGGYVNTEAFF
NA	NA	TRBV5-4	TRBJ2-5	TGTGCCAGCAGCTCCAGGGAGACCCAGTACTTC	CASSSRETQYF
NA	TRBD1	TRBV5-4	TRBJ1-2	TGTGCCAGCAGCTCTACAGGGGGCAACTATGGCTACACCTTC	CASSSTGGNYGYTF
NA	TRBD2	TRBV6-5	TRBJ2-3	TGTGCCAGCAGTTATCCTAGCGGGGGTGGCACAGATACGCAGTATTTT	CASSYPSGGGTDTQYF
NA	NA	TRBV3-1/TRBV3-2	TRBJ2-1	TGTGCCAGCAGCCTAAGTGGTCTAGACGCTGAGCAGTTCTTC	CASSLSGLDAEQFF
NA	TRBD2	TRBV20-1	TRBJ2-7	TGCAGTGCGAGTCTTTTAGCGGGGGTCTCCTACGAGCAGTACTTC	CSASLLAGVSYEQYF
NA	NA	TRBV2	TRBJ1-1	TGTGCCAGCAGTGAGGGGGCTAATAGGAACACTGAAGCTTTCTTT	CASSEGANRNTEAFF
NA	NA	TRBV30	TRBJ1-1	TGTGCCTGGAGTGCCCTGCAGGGGCAGAACACTGAAGCTTTCTTT	CAWSALQGQNTEAFF
once	TRBD1	TRBV9	TRBJ2-2	TGTGCCAGCAGCGTAGTATGGACAGGGGGCACCGGGGAGCTGTTTTTT	CASSVVWTGGTGELFF
once	NA	TRBV7-2	TRBJ1-2	TGTGCCAGCAGCAGGGACACTAACTATGGCTACACCTTC	CASSRDTNYGYTF